This TCR beta chain emerged from a study of shared clonotypes between healthy human individuals. The study's findings and limits: The low donor count limited represented genetic and exposure-history diversity.

Turning to this clone: Its antigen is not identified.

Unmatched junction bases numbered 9, after V lost 4 bases and J lost 3 bases. The CDR3 contains 15 residues. Germline V gene data show CDR1 as SGHRS and CDR2 as YFSETQ. Produced via immunoSEQ multiplex PCR; TCRdb's table is partial and in-frame only. The sample yields a few million clones, 93% seen once. Naive CD8 cells lacked CD45RO, underwent positive selection for CCR7 and left out terminally differentiated effector memory CD45RA+ cells. Free of recent acute infections or vaccinations, the donors were healthy HIV-negative adults. V and J are TRBV5-1 and TRBJ2-7; 8 positions agree with TRBD2. The TCR was taken from a young man in good health. Some clones in this sample may be carry-over from other donors' samples. Sequencing was carried out using naive CD8+ T cells from PBMCs. The CDR3 is CASSIVAGGLYEQYF. The CDR3 DNA follows: TGCGCCAGCAGCATCGTTGCGGGAGGCCTCTACGAGCAGTACTTC.